What follows are 27 T cell receptor beta chains derived from one specimen sequenced in a study of blood T cell repertoires in COVID-19. Here immunoSEQ multiplex PCR was the method, and the copy in TCRdb shows in-frame clones only, minus some. The data show about 97,000 clones, approximately 90% seen once. Input material: peripheral blood. The origin of the receptors is a human donor in a cohort sampled during active COVID-19.

This chain connects TRBV7-3 to TRBJ1-6; 7 bases fit TRBD1. The CDR3 is made up of 14 amino acids. In germline, CDR1 is SGHTA, CDR2 FQGTGA. V was pared by 5 bases and J by 7 bases, with 5 bases of the junction left unmatched. CDR3 residues: CASSPGTVNSPLHF. The DNA for the CDR3 is TGTGCCAGCAGCCCCGGGACAGTGAATTCACCCCTCCACTTT.

The chain carries TRBV6-2 or TRBV6-3 and TRBJ2-2; D is possibly TRBD2 (5 bases). V was cut by 5 bases and J by 2 bases, with 12 bases left in between. Germline CDR1 reads MNHEY; CDR2 reads SVGEGT. This CDR3 is built from 15 residues. The CDR3 coding sequence is TGTGCCAGCAGTCGGACTCAATTAAACACCGGGGAGCTGTTTTTT. As protein: CASSRTQLNTGELFF.

The CDR3 sequence: CASRTGGPLVEAFF. For the CDR3, the DNA is TGTGCCAGTAGGACAGGGGGTCCGCTGGTTGAAGCTTTCTTT. This chain joins TRBV19 and TRBJ1-1; the match to TRBD1 covers 9 bases. In germline, CDR1 is LNHDA, CDR2 SQIVND (reference sequence). The junction had 9 bases not matched to a gene; V was cut back by 6 bases and J by 7 bases. The CDR3 runs to 14 residues.

The chain combines TRBV9 with TRBJ2-5; D is possibly TRBD1 (7 bases). V lost 0 bases, J lost 5 bases, and 11 bases lay in between. The CDR3 runs to 14 residues. CDR1 and CDR2 from the germline V gene are SGDLS and YYNGEE. This CDR3 reads CASSVGSGGETQYF. CDR3 DNA: TGTGCCAGCAGCGTAGGGTCAGGGGGGGAGACCCAGTACTTC.

To note about this clone: The same CDR3 can be traced to other DNA sequences in this sample. The chain couples TRBV6-5 to TRBJ2-7; possible D gene TRBD1, 5 bases. Trimming left V 5 bases short and J 1 base short, with 6 bases between. CDR1 is MNHEY and CDR2 is SVGAGI in the germline V gene. This CDR3 spans 12 amino acids. CDR3 in amino acids: CASSQGSYEQYF. CDR3 nucleotide sequence: TGTGCCAGCAGTCAGGGATCCTACGAGCAGTACTTC.

The chain combines TRBV30 with TRBJ1-4; maybe TRBD1 (6 bases). The germline gives CDR1 GTSNPN, CDR2 SVGIG (reference sequence). The V end lost 1 base, the J end lost 15 bases, and 15 bases lay between the germline ends. This CDR3 has 12 amino acids. CDR3 DNA: TGTGCCTGGAGTGGACAGGCCGGTCCTGTGTTTTTT. The encoded protein is CAWSGQAGPVFF.

This clone was seen more than once but under ten times. V gene TRBV13 combines with J gene TRBJ1-2; TRBD1 is a possible D gene (5 bases). CDR1 PRHDT and CDR2 FYEKMQ come from the germline V gene (reference sequence). There are 14 residues in the CDR3. Trimming removed 3 bases at V and 5 bases at J, with 13 bases between. CDR3 nucleotide sequence: TGTGCCAGCAGCTTTGGTTCAGGGAAATATGGCTACACCTTC. Its translation is CASSFGSGKYGYTF.

The chain is built from TRBV7-8 and TRBJ1-1; D is undetermined. This CDR3 region has 15 residues. Germline assignment: CDR1 SGHVS and CDR2 FQNEAQ. V was pared by 5 bases and J by 1 base, with 14 bases between. This CDR3 reads CASSPGSGRNTEAFF. The CDR3 DNA follows: TGTGCCAGCAGCCCGGGATCTGGGAGGAACACTGAAGCTTTCTTT.

This chain uses TRBV7-2 with TRBJ1-1; 10 bases line up with TRBD1. The CDR3 consists of 15 residues. With 3 bases clipped from V and 5 bases from J, the junction kept 6 bases outside the gene matches. Germline CDR1 SGHTA, CDR2 FQGNSA. The CDR3 DNA sequence: TGTGCCAGCAGCTTGCGACAGGGGGCATGGACTGAAGCTTTCTTT. Translating it yields CASSLRQGAWTEAFF.

The chain recombines TRBV9 with TRBJ2-5; TRBD2 agrees at 9 bases. Trimming removed 0 bases from V and 2 bases from J; junction bases left unmatched: 5. This CDR3 region has 16 residues. Germline assignment: CDR1 SGDLS and CDR2 YYNGEE. The CDR3 here is CASSVGLAGSQETQYF. The DNA for the CDR3 is TGTGCCAGCAGCGTAGGTCTAGCGGGGTCGCAAGAGACCCAGTACTTC.

The chain couples TRBV28 to TRBJ1-1, with TRBD1 matching over 8 bases. The CDR3 sequence is 17 residues long. The germline gives CDR1 MDHEN, CDR2 SYDVKM. V lost 6 bases, J lost 5 bases, and 17 bases stayed unmatched. The CDR3 sequence: CASSFTFPQGGRTEAFF. The CDR3 nucleotides are TGTGCCAGCAGCTTTACTTTTCCACAGGGGGGGAGGACTGAAGCTTTCTTT.

This chain links TRBV4-3 with TRBJ2-1; 11 nucleotides match TRBD2. Germline trimming cut 1 base from V and 4 bases from J; bases unmatched to any gene: 9. Germline CDR1 LGHNA, CDR2 YSLEER. CDR3 length: 18 amino acids. The CDR3 loop is CASSQVPRTSGSYNEQFF. The CDR3 DNA reads TGCGCCAGCAGCCAAGTCCCCCGGACTAGCGGGTCTTACAATGAGCAGTTCTTC.

V and J are TRBV18 and TRBJ2-5; 7 nucleotides agree with TRBD2. V lost 3 bases to trimming and J lost 5 bases; unmatched junction nucleotides: 12. Looked up from germline, CDR1 is KGHSH and CDR2 is LQKENI. This CDR3 contains 16 residues. CDR3 nucleotide sequence: TGTGCCAGCTCACCCCCTGTCCAAGCGGGAAAGGAGACCCAGTACTTC. This encodes CASSPPVQAGKETQYF.

J is TRBJ2-5 and V is TRBV7-2; possibly TRBD2 for D (6 bases). From germline, CDR1 is SGHTA and CDR2 FQGNSA. This CDR3 has 15 residues. The ends were cut back, 1 base at V and 1 base at J, with 10 bases in the middle. CDR3 in amino acids: CASSLGPAGQETQYF. CDR3 coding DNA: TGTGCCAGCAGCTTAGGCCCAGCGGGCCAAGAGACCCAGTACTTC.

The rearrangement joins TRBV6-5 to TRBJ2-7; 8 bases are a match to TRBD1. The J segment lost 4 bases and the V segment lost 4 bases, leaving 6 bases of the junction unmatched. This CDR3 has 14 amino acids. Per germline, CDR1 MNHEY and CDR2 SVGAGI. The CDR3 spells CASSLAGGGYEQYF. CDR3 sequence (DNA): TGTGCCAGCAGTTTAGCAGGGGGCGGATACGAGCAGTACTTC.

The CDR3 DNA follows: TGTGCCAGCAGTTTAGACAGGGGAGGATCCTACGAGCAGTACTTC. This gives the protein CASSLDRGGSYEQYF. The chain combines TRBV27 with TRBJ2-7, with 8 bases that match TRBD1. The V gene's germline CDR1 is MNHEY and CDR2 SMNVEV (reference sequence). The CDR3 loop spans 15 amino acids. The J segment lost 1 base and the V segment lost 2 bases, leaving 4 bases of the junction unmatched.

V is TRBV4-1 and J is TRBJ1-2; TRBD1 matches 9 bases. The CDR3 is made up of 14 amino acids. CDR1 is MGHRA, CDR2 YSYEKL, per germline. V shed 3 bases, J shed 5 bases, and the junction held 4 bases outside the gene matches. Here the CDR3 reads CASSQGTGHYGYTF. The CDR3 DNA follows: TGCGCCAGCAGCCAGGGGACAGGGCATTATGGCTACACCTTC.

This clone was seen once. The rearrangement joins TRBV21-1 to TRBJ1-2; the D segment call TRBD1 is taken from the table without a DNA check. TRBV21-1 is classified as a pseudogene. The CDR3 is made up of 16 amino acids. CDR3 sequence reads: CASSKDGTGGGYGYTF. The CDR3 nucleotides are TGTGCCAGCAGCAAAGATGGCACAGGGGGGGGCTATGGCTACACCTTC.

V gene TRBV10-3 combines with J gene TRBJ1-1, with D possibly TRBD1 on 6 matching bases. This CDR3 has 14 amino acids. CDR1 ENHRY and CDR2 SYGVKD come from the germline V gene. Trimming took 5 bases from V and 1 from J, leaving 11 bases between them. CDR3 nucleotide sequence: TGTGCCATCAGTCCAGGGGCCTCGAACACTGAAGCTTTCTTT. Translating gives CAISPGASNTEAFF.

V and J are TRBV29-1 and TRBJ1-4, with D perhaps TRBD1 (5 bases). Germline values: CDR1 SQVTM, CDR2 ANQGSEA. The CDR3 runs to 12 residues. Trimming took off 4 bases at V and 4 bases at J, with 7 bases between the two ends. DNA of the CDR3: TGCAGCGTTGTGACAGTTAATGAAAAACTGTTTTTT. Its protein is CSVVTVNEKLFF.

This chain connects TRBV19 to TRBJ2-1, with 10 nucleotides matching TRBD1. CDR1 and CDR2 from the germline V gene are LNHDA and SQIVND (reference sequence). CDR3 length: 15 amino acids. Losses at the gene ends were 1 base for V and 4 bases for J; bases not matched to a gene: 1. For the CDR3, the DNA is TGTGCCAGTAGTATAGCGGGACAGGGGTACAATGAGCAGTTCTTC. Translated: CASSIAGQGYNEQFF.

J is TRBJ2-6 and V is TRBV29-1; 8 positions agree with TRBD1. The CDR3 runs 14 residues. Trimming at V came to 4 bases and at J to 2 bases, leaving 1 base not matched to a gene. Per the germline V gene, CDR1 is SQVTM and CDR2 is ANQGSEA. CDR3 amino acids: CSVAGGAGANVLTF. CDR3 nucleotides: TGCAGCGTTGCAGGGGGCGCTGGGGCCAACGTCCTGACTTTC. Together with reference TRBV29-1 and TRBJ2-6, the CDR3 gives the full variable domain: SAVISQKPSRDICQRGTSLTIQCQVDSQVTMMFWYRQQPGQSLTLIATANQGSEATYESGFVIDKFPISRPNLTFSTLTVSNMSPEDSSIYLCSVAGGAGANVLTFGAGSRLTVL.

The CDR3 reads CASSRLGQGAYGYTF. CDR3 DNA: TGTGCCAGCAGCCGATTGGGACAGGGAGCCTATGGCTACACCTTC. This rearrangement joins TRBV5-5 to TRBJ1-2; 9 bases fit TRBD1. CDR1 SGHKS and CDR2 YYEKEE come from the germline V gene (reference sequence). Trimming at V came to 4 bases and at J to 4 bases, leaving 8 bases not matched to a gene. This CDR3 region has 15 residues.

This clone was observed a single time. The rearrangement joins TRBV7-9 to TRBJ1-2, with 9 bases aligning to TRBD1. Unmatched junction bases numbered 4, after V lost 2 bases and J lost 3 bases. In germline, CDR1 is SEHNR, CDR2 FQNEAQ (reference sequence). CDR3 size: 15 residues. This CDR3 is CASSLMGQGDYGYTF. The CDR3 nucleotides are TGTGCCAGCAGCTTAATGGGACAGGGAGACTATGGCTACACCTTC.

DNA of the CDR3: TGTGCCTGGACCTCGGGACAGGGTTTTGGGACCTTC. This encodes CAWTSGQGFGTF. J is TRBJ1-2 and V is TRBV30, with TRBD1 identical over 9 bases. The CDR3 has 12 amino acids. V was pared by 4 bases and J by 14 bases, with 11 bases of the junction left unmatched. Germline loops: CDR1 GTSNPN, CDR2 SVGIG (reference sequence).

The rearrangement joins TRBV6-1 to TRBJ2-3; D possibly corresponds to TRBD1 (5 bases). The germline V gene has CDR1 MNHNS and CDR2 SASEGT. This CDR3 region has 14 residues. Trimming took 2 bases from V and 0 from J, leaving 6 bases between them. CDR3 sequence (DNA): TGTGCCAGCAGTGAACAGGGAAGCACAGATACGCAGTATTTT. It yields the protein CASSEQGSTDTQYF.

This chain links TRBV7-2 with TRBJ2-5; D perhaps matches TRBD2 (6 bases). Germline values: CDR1 SGHTA, CDR2 FQGNSA. The CDR3 spans 14 residues. Trimming left V 5 bases short and J 2 bases short, with 12 bases between. The CDR3 region is CASSLSGLQETQYF. CDR3 bases: TGTGCCAGCAGCCTCTCGGGACTGCAAGAGACCCAGTACTTC. Full variable domain (rest looked up from reference TRBV7-2 and TRBJ2-5): GAGVSQSPSNKVTEKGKDVELRCDPISGHTALYWYRQSLGQGLEFLIYFQGNSAPDKSGLPSDRFSAERTGGSVSTLTIQRTQQEDSAVYLCASSLSGLQETQYFGPGTRLLVL.